This T cell receptor beta chain was profiled in a study of blood T cell repertoires in COVID-19. TCRdb's copy holds only in-frame clones and misses some; the assay was immunoSEQ multiplex PCR. The sample contains around 280,000 clones, around 90% of which appear only once. The CDR3 is 14 residues long. Trimming removed 2 bases at V and 5 bases at J, with 10 bases between. Germline CDR1 SEHNR, CDR2 FQNEAQ (reference sequence). V usage is TRBV7-9 and J usage is TRBJ1-3; D remains unclear. This receptor was identified in a young woman with acute COVID-19. Sequenced sample: PBMCs or T cells enriched from blood (not recorded which). This CDR3 reads CASSLPGSRNTIYF. The CDR3 region has the DNA TGTGCCAGCAGCTTACCAGGTTCGAGAAACACCATATATTTT.